This T cell receptor beta chain was recovered during a study of blood T cells in healthy people across ages. For the second PCR, which ran for about 6 to 11 cycles, a sample-barcoded 5' primer and a J-beta primer mix were used. Researchers report that a template-switch adaptor with 12 random nucleotides tagged each cDNA molecule. TCRdb analysed the 5' RACE reads with MiXCR anew, one entry per CDR3 protein. Here the sample spans about 1 million distinct CDR3 sequences, 40% to 50% being singletons. Sequenced sample: blood. The clonotype comes from a woman aged 55-70 years in good health.

In DNA form, the CDR3 reads TGTGCCAGCAGTTTAAGTGTTGGAGTCAGCACAGATACGCAGTATTTT. Translated: CASSLSVGVSTDTQYF. V and J are TRBV27 and TRBJ2-3; D gene unclear. The germline V gene encodes CDR1 MNHEY and CDR2 SMNVEV (reference sequence). Trimming left V 2 bases short and J 0 bases short, with 12 bases between. The CDR3 contains 16 residues.